Given below is one T cell receptor (beta chain) in context. Its target is not known. This entry belongs to a study of CXCR3-negative and CXCR3-positive naive CD8 T cells. Study-level results: Naive cells that were CXCR3-positive had more hydrophobic TRB CDR3s (compared with CXCR3-negative naive cells).

The method, 5' RACE with UMI labels, was used to prepare the TRB cDNA libraries. TCRdb reprocessed the 5' RACE reads and keeps a single row for each CDR3 protein, giving no DNA. In all, the sample yields some 60,000 distinct CDR3 sequences. Germline V gene lookup returns CDR1 MDHEN and CDR2 SYDVKM. This CDR3 is built from 15 residues. The chain employs TRBV28 and TRBJ2-1; TCRdb reports TRBD2, a call that lacks DNA to check it against. Input material: naive CXCR3+ CD8+ T cells from blood. As for subset: CD45RO-CCR7+CD27+CD95- naive CD8+ T cells expressing CXCR3 (TNR3+). This sequence was found in a human donor in good health. Some clones in this sample may be carry-over from other donors' samples. CDR3 in amino acids: CASRETSVLTNEQFF.